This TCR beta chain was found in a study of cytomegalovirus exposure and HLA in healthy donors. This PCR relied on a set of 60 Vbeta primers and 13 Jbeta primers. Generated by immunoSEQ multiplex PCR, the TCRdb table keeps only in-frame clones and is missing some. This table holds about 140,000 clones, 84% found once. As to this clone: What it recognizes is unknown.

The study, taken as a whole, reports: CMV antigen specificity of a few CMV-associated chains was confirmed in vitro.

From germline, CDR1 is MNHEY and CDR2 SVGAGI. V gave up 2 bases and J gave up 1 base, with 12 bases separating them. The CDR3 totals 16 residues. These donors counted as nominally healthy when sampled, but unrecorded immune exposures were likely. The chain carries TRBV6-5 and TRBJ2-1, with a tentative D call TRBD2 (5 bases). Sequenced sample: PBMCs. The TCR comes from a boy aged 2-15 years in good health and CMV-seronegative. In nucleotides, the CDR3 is TGTGCCAGCAGTTACAGGAGGCAGGCATCCTACAATGAGCAGTTCTTC. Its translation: CASSYRRQASYNEQFF.